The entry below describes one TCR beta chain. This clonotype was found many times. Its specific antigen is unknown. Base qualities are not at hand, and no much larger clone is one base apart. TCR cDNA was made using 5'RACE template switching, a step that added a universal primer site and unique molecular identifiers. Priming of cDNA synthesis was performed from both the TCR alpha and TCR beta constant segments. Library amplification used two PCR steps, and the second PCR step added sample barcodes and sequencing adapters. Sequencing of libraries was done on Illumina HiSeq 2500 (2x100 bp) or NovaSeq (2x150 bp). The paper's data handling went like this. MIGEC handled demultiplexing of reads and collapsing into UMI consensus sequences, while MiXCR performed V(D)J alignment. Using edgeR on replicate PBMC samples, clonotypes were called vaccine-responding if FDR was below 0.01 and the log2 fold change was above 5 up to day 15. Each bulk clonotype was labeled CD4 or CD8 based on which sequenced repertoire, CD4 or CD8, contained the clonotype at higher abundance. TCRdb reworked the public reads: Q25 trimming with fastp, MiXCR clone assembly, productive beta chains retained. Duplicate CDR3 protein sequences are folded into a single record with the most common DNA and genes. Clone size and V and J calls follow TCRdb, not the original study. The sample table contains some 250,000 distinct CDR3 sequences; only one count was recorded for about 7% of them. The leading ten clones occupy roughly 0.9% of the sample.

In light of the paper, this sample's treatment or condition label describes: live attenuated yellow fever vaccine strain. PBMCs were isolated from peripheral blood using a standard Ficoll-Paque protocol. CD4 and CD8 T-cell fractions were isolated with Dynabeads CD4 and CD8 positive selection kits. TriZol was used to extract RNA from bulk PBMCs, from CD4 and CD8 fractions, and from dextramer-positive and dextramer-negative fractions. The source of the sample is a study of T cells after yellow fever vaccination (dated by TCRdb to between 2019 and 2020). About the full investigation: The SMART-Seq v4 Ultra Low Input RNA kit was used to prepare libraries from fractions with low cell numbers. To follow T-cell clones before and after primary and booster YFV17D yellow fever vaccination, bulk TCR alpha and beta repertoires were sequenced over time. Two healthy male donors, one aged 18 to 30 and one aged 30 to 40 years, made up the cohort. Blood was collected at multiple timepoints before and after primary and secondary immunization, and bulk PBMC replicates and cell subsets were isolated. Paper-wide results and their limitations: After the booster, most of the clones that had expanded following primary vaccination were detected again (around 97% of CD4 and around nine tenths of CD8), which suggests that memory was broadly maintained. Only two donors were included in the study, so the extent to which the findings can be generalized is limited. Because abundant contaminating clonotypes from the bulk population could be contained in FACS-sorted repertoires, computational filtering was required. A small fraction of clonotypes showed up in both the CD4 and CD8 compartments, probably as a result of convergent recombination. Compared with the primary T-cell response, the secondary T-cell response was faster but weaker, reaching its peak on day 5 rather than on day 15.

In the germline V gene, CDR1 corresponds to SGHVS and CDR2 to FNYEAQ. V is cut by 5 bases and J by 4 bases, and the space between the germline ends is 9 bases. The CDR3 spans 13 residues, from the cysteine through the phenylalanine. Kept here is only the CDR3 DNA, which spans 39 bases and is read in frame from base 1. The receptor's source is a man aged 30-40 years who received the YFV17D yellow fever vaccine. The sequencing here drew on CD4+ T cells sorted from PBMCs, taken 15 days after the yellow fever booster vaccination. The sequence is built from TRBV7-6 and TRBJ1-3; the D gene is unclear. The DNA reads TGTGCCAGCAGCCTGAACAGAGGAAACACCATATATTTT. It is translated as CASSLNRGNTIYF.